Shown below are 26 T cell receptor beta chains from a single sample sequenced in a study of Graves' ophthalmopathy and Graves' hyperthyroidism. The authors amplified TCR beta CDR3 regions from RNA transcripts. HTBI primers were used in a first-round RT-PCR, which preceded a second-round multiplex PCR. MiXCR, applied by TCRdb to the multiplex PCR reads, yields one record per CDR3 protein. The table includes 350,000 to 450,000 distinct CDR3 sequences, under 25% detected once. Sample: peripheral blood. These receptors were obtained from a woman between 18 and 30 years old with stable Graves' hyperthyroidism.

In its sample, this clonotype was seen many times. The rearrangement links TRBV6-2 or TRBV6-3 to TRBJ1-5; no definite D call. V was shortened by 5 bases and J by 2 bases, with 10 bases between the two germline ends. Germline values: CDR1 MNHEY, CDR2 SVGEGT. The CDR3 is 14 amino acids. CDR3 sequence: CASSPDTGNQPQHF. The CDR3 DNA reads TGTGCCAGCAGTCCGGATACGGGCAATCAGCCCCAGCATTTT.

This clonotype came up many times. A much larger clone is a single base away; this may be a read error. This CDR3 is missing its conserved last phenylalanine or tryptophan, likely due to a read error. The chain joins TRBV12-5 to TRBJ1-1; D is unclear. Germline CDR1 reads LGHNT; CDR2 reads FRNRAP. This CDR3 region has 9 residues. Between the trimmed V and J ends, which lost 4 bases and 10 bases, there was a span of 4 bases. The CDR3 region is CASGSPAFS. Written as DNA, the CDR3 is TGTGCTAGTGGTTCGCCAGCTTTCTCT.

This clonotype was detected ten times or more. The chain is built from TRBV12-3 or TRBV12-4 and TRBJ2-5; D is unclear. Trimming took 3 bases from V and 5 from J, leaving 10 bases between them. There are 13 residues in the CDR3. Here the CDR3 DNA reads TGTGCCAGCAGTTTCCAGGAGCGTGAGACCCAGTACTTC. Protein sequence: CASSFQERETQYF.

This clonotype was detected ten times or more. The V call is TRBV19, the J call TRBJ1-1; possible D gene TRBD1, 6 bases. V was shortened by 3 bases and J by 5 bases, with 19 bases between the two germline ends. CDR3 length equals 16 residues. Germline V gene sequence: CDR1 LNHDA, CDR2 SQIVND (reference sequence). The DNA of the CDR3 is TGTGCCAGTAGTATGGGGTGGGGGCGAGAAGGGACTGAAGCTTTCTTT. Its protein product is CASSMGWGREGTEAFF.

The V and J genes are TRBV3-1 and TRBJ2-7, with a tentative D call TRBD2 (5 bases). The CDR3 length is 13 residues. V was trimmed by 3 bases and J by 1 base, leaving 7 bases between them. Germline V gene sequence: CDR1 LGHDT, CDR2 YNNKEL (reference sequence). The DNA of the CDR3 is TGTGCCAGCAGCCACTGGACTTCCTACGAGCAGTACTTC. Protein sequence: CASSHWTSYEQYF.

This clonotype was seen at least ten times. The chain joins TRBV9 to TRBJ2-2; 11 bases agree with TRBD1. Germline CDR1 is SGDLS and CDR2 is YYNGEE. J was trimmed by 7 bases and V by 3 bases; bases with no gene match: 8. This CDR3 region has 16 residues. The CDR3 loop is CASSAGGQGVIGELFF. CDR3 coding DNA: TGTGCCAGCAGCGCTGGGGGACAGGGGGTCATCGGGGAGCTGTTTTTT.

This clonotype showed up many times. V and J are TRBV19 and TRBJ1-1, with no clear D. The length of the CDR3 is 14 residues. Germline V gene sequence: CDR1 LNHDA, CDR2 SQIVND (reference sequence). Trimming took 3 bases from V and 4 from J, leaving 12 bases between them. Written as DNA, the CDR3 is TGTGCCAGTAGTATCGGGCGGCCGTTCACTGAAGCTTTCTTT. It translates to CASSIGRPFTEAFF.

This clonotype was observed at least ten times. The chain carries TRBV11-2 and TRBJ2-7, with D possibly called TRBD1 or TRBD2 (5 bases each). From germline, CDR1 is SGHAT and CDR2 FQNNGV. The CDR3 contains 11 residues. With 2 bases removed from V and 10 bases from J, the gap between germline ends came to 9 bases. The CDR3 DNA is TGTGCCAGCAGCTTATTGGGGGACCAGTACTTC. Translated, it gives CASSLLGDQYF. The variable domain in full, completed from reference TRBV11-2 and TRBJ2-7, reads EAGVAQSPRYKIIEKRQSVAFWCNPISGHATLYWYQQILGQGPKLLIQFQNNGVVDDSQLPKDRFSAERLKGVDSTLKIQPAKLEDSAVYLCASSLLGDQYFGPGTRLTVT.

This clonotype was detected ten times or more. This chain links TRBV28 with TRBJ2-7; D gene unclear. The CDR3 is made up of 11 amino acids. Germline V gene lookup returns CDR1 MDHEN and CDR2 SYDVKM. V was shortened by 6 bases and J by 4 bases, with 7 bases between the two germline ends. The CDR3 reads CASRRQYEQYF. The DNA for the CDR3 is TGTGCCAGCAGGCGGCAATACGAGCAGTACTTC.

On this clonotype: This sequence may be a read error, since a much larger clone differs from it by one base. Here the CDR3 omits its conserved ending phenylalanine or tryptophan, so a read error is the likely source. The gene calls are TRBV27 and TRBJ1-2; maybe TRBD1 (5 bases). CDR1 MNHEY and CDR2 SMNVEV come from the germline V gene (reference sequence). With 6 bases removed from V and 2 bases from J, the gap between germline ends came to 16 bases. The CDR3 extends over 15 amino acids. The DNA for the CDR3 is TGTGCCAGCAGGGAAGTTCGGGGACCCAACTATGGCTACACCTTG. The encoded protein is CASREVRGPNYGYTL.

This clonotype was seen repeatedly, ten times or more. This sequence joins TRBV19 and TRBJ1-6; D uncertain. There are 13 residues in the CDR3. The germline gives CDR1 LNHDA, CDR2 SQIVND (reference sequence). The V end was cut by 3 bases, the J end by 7 bases, with 7 bases between. The CDR3 spells CASSIYRNSPLHF. DNA of the CDR3: TGTGCCAGTAGTATTTACCGCAATTCACCCCTCCACTTT. Drawing the rest from reference TRBV19 and TRBJ1-6, the complete variable domain is DGGITQSPKYLFRKEGQNVTLSCEQNLNHDAMYWYRQDPGQGLRLIYYSQIVNDFQKGDIAEGYSVSREKKESFPLTVTSAQKNPTAFYLCASSIYRNSPLHFGNGTRLTVT.

This clonotype has ten or more counts. The J gene is TRBJ1-1, the V gene TRBV6-1, with 7 bases that match TRBD1. V shed 6 bases and J 7 bases; nucleotides not matched to a gene: 5. This CDR3 comprises 12 residues. Germline CDR1 is MNHNS and CDR2 is SASEGT. In DNA, the CDR3 is TGTGCCAGCAGCCGGGACAGAGGTGAAGCTTTCTTT. Encoded protein: CASSRDRGEAFF.

This clonotype was recorded many times. V gene TRBV28 combines with J gene TRBJ1-3; 8 bases are shared with TRBD1. This CDR3 has 15 amino acids. Germline trimming cut 1 base from V and 3 bases from J; bases unmatched to any gene: 2. Germline CDR1 MDHEN, CDR2 SYDVKM. The CDR3 loop is CASSLSTGDGNTIYF. The CDR3 nucleotides are TGTGCCAGCAGTTTATCGACAGGGGATGGAAACACCATATATTTT.

The gene calls are TRBV30 and TRBJ2-5, with D maybe TRBD2 (5 bases). The germline V and J ends were trimmed by 1 base and 0 bases, with 15 bases remaining between them. Germline CDR1 is GTSNPN and CDR2 is SVGIG (reference sequence). The CDR3 runs to 16 residues. The CDR3 loop reads CAWSDHPGSDQETQYF. CDR3 nucleotides: TGTGCCTGGAGTGACCACCCCGGTAGCGACCAAGAGACCCAGTACTTC. The full variable domain, its missing parts supplied by reference TRBV30 and TRBJ2-5, is SQTIHQWPATLVQPVGSPLSLECTVEGTSNPNLYWYRQAAGRGLQLLFYSVGIGQISSEVPQNLSASRPQDRQFILSSKKLLLSDSGFYLCAWSDHPGSDQETQYFGPGTRLLVL.

This chain links TRBV12-3 or TRBV12-4 with TRBJ2-5, with a possible D match to TRBD1 (5 bases). This CDR3 spans 14 amino acids. Trimming removed 4 bases from V and 2 bases from J, with 11 bases in between. CDR3 nucleotide sequence: TGTGCCAGCAGTTCCAGGGCGACACAAGAGACCCAGTACTTC. This encodes CASSSRATQETQYF.

In this sample, this clonotype turned up many times. V usage is TRBV27 and J usage is TRBJ1-1, with a tentative D call TRBD1 (5 bases). Germline CDR1 and CDR2: MNHEY and SMNVEV (reference sequence). V was shortened by 4 bases and J by 8 bases, with 8 bases between the two germline ends. The CDR3 sequence is 11 residues long. CDR3 nucleotides: TGTGCCAGCAGTTCGGGACCCGAAGCTTTCTTT. This sequence encodes CASSSGPEAFF.

The chain carries TRBV12-3 or TRBV12-4 and TRBJ1-2, with 7 bases lining up with TRBD1. V lost 6 bases and J lost 5; bases outside the gene matches: 12. The CDR3 is 15 residues long. CDR3 DNA sequence: TGTGCCAGCAGCTCAAGCGACAGGGTTAGATATGGCTACACCTTC. Amino acids: CASSSSDRVRYGYTF.

V is TRBV12-3 or TRBV12-4 and J is TRBJ2-5; D perhaps matches TRBD1 (6 bases). This CDR3 has 16 amino acids. With 2 bases removed from V and 2 bases from J, the gap between germline ends came to 15 bases. The CDR3 here is CASSLSPDSSQETQYF. CDR3 DNA sequence: TGTGCCAGCAGTTTATCCCCGGACAGCTCTCAAGAGACCCAGTACTTC.

This clonotype was observed many times. V is TRBV20-1 and J is TRBJ1-6, with unresolved D. Germline CDR1 and CDR2: DFQATT and SNEGSKA (reference sequence). V was clipped by 1 base and J by 10 bases, with 14 bases between them. This CDR3 has 14 amino acids. The DNA for the CDR3 is TGCAGTGCTAGAGCCCCATCCCTTCGGTCACCCCTCCACTTT. Amino acid sequence: CSARAPSLRSPLHF.

This clonotype was counted many times. The CDR3 sequence is CASSIRPGHSYGYTF. DNA for the CDR3: TGTGCCAGTAGTATTCGCCCGGGACACAGCTATGGCTACACCTTC. The rearrangement joins TRBV19 to TRBJ1-2; TRBD1 might be the D (6 bases). CDR1 LNHDA and CDR2 SQIVND come from the germline V gene (reference sequence). The CDR3 sequence is 15 residues long. V was trimmed by 3 bases and J by 4 bases, leaving 15 bases between them. Supplemented by reference TRBV19 and TRBJ1-2, the full variable domain reads DGGITQSPKYLFRKEGQNVTLSCEQNLNHDAMYWYRQDPGQGLRLIYYSQIVNDFQKGDIAEGYSVSREKKESFPLTVTSAQKNPTAFYLCASSIRPGHSYGYTFGSGTRLTVV.

Of note for this clonotype: A read error may explain this, as a much larger clone is one base away. V is TRBV4-2 and J is TRBJ1-5, with a tentative D call TRBD1 (5 bases). The CDR3 sequence is 15 residues long. Looked up from germline, CDR1 is LGHNA and CDR2 is YNFKEQ. Here the CDR3 DNA reads TGTGCCAGCAGCCTGGGACGGACGTTAAATCAGCCCCAGCAGTTT. This translates into CASSLGRTLNQPQQF.

V is TRBV10-1 and J is TRBJ2-7; 9 nucleotides match TRBD2. This CDR3 contains 15 residues. Germline V CDR1 and CDR2: WNHNN, SYGVQD (reference sequence). V dropped 3 bases and J dropped 2; count of bases not matched to a gene: 5. The CDR3 DNA reads as TGCGCCAGCAGTGAATCGAGCGGGAGGACCTACGAGCAGTACTTC. Its protein is CASSESSGRTYEQYF.

This clonotype was recorded many times. The chain couples TRBV20-1 to TRBJ2-4, with 13 positions matching TRBD2. Germline values: CDR1 DFQATT, CDR2 SNEGSKA (reference sequence). The junction had 15 bases not matched to a gene; V was cut back by 0 bases and J by 1 base. The CDR3 sequence is 21 residues long. CDR3 sequence reads: CSAREKLAGGWMIVAKNIQYF. In nucleotides, the CDR3 is TGCAGTGCTAGAGAGAAACTAGCGGGAGGGTGGATGATCGTGGCCAAAAACATTCAGTACTTC.

Many counts were recorded for this clonotype. The chain couples TRBV6-1 to TRBJ1-1; D is perhaps TRBD1 (6 bases). This CDR3 is 14 amino acids long. Trimming took 5 bases from V and 3 from J, leaving 13 bases between them. Per germline, CDR1 MNHNS and CDR2 SASEGT. This CDR3 reads CASSLGDIDTEAFF. In DNA, the CDR3 is TGTGCCAGCAGTCTAGGGGACATCGACACTGAAGCTTTCTTT.

The gene calls are TRBV5-1 and TRBJ2-7; 8 positions match TRBD1. The germline CDR1 and CDR2 sequences are SGHRS and YFSETQ. Losses at the gene ends were 0 bases for V and 2 bases for J; bases not matched to a gene: 10. The CDR3 sequence is 17 residues long. The CDR3 reads CASSLGGWGQATYEQYF. The DNA of the CDR3 is TGCGCCAGCAGCTTGGGGGGGTGGGGACAGGCTACCTACGAGCAGTACTTC.

There are many counts of this clonotype. The rearrangement joins TRBV19 to TRBJ2-2, with D unresolved. The CDR3 consists of 13 residues. Germline loops: CDR1 LNHDA, CDR2 SQIVND (reference sequence). V lost 8 bases and J 4 bases, leaving 11 bases between the germline ends. The DNA of the CDR3 is TGTGCCAGTCGATCATGGGGCACCGGGGAGCTGTTTTTT. Its translation: CASRSWGTGELFF.